These T cell receptor beta chains were read from a single sample in a study of T cell changes during pregnancy in multiple sclerosis. Method: immunoSEQ multiplex PCR; TCRdb's copy keeps in-frame clones and lacks some. The sample lists about 99,000 clones, 92% occurring once. Sample: peripheral blood, taken after pregnancy. All receptors derive from a female donor with multiple sclerosis, enrolled in a pregnancy study. Each CDR3 is given with its conserved first and last residue. The D gene is left open where the match is weak. Where a row states a size, it is once, few, many or the class of an expanded clone; other rows omit it.

d_call: .
v_call: TRBV7-8
j_call: TRBJ1-2
clone_size: once
cdr3_aa: CASSLPNRNYGYTF
cdr3_nt: TGTGCCAGCAGCTTACCTAACAGAAACTATGGCTACACCTTC

d_call: .
v_call: TRBV11-2
j_call: TRBJ2-1
clone_size: .
cdr3_aa: CASSSIYHNEQFF
cdr3_nt: TGTGCCAGCAGCTCCATCTACCACAATGAGCAGTTCTTC

d_call: TRBD1
v_call: TRBV4-3
j_call: TRBJ2-1
clone_size: once
cdr3_aa: CASSLFRDRGYNEQFF
cdr3_nt: TGCGCCAGCAGCCTCTTCCGGGACAGGGGCTACAATGAGCAGTTCTTC

d_call: .
v_call: TRBV18
j_call: TRBJ1-1
clone_size: .
cdr3_aa: CASSLDRFTEAFF
cdr3_nt: TGTGCCAGCTCCCTCGACAGATTCACTGAAGCTTTCTTT

d_call: .
v_call: TRBV30
j_call: TRBJ1-1
clone_size: few
cdr3_aa: CAWAVTEAFF
cdr3_nt: TGTGCCTGGGCGGTGACTGAAGCTTTCTTT

d_call: .
v_call: TRBV15
j_call: TRBJ1-4
clone_size: .
cdr3_aa: CATSRDQRFGEKLFF
cdr3_nt: TGTGCCACCAGCAGAGATCAGCGTTTCGGTGAAAAACTGTTTTTT

d_call: .
v_call: TRBV18
j_call: TRBJ2-2
clone_size: .
cdr3_aa: CASSPIAGELFF
cdr3_nt: TGTGCCAGCTCACCAATCGCCGGGGAGCTGTTTTTT

d_call: TRBD2
v_call: TRBV15
j_call: TRBJ2-1
clone_size: .
cdr3_aa: CATSRERLAGAYNEQFF
cdr3_nt: TGTGCCACCAGCAGAGAGAGACTAGCGGGAGCCTACAATGAGCAGTTCTTC

d_call: .
v_call: TRBV28
j_call: TRBJ1-2
clone_size: .
cdr3_aa: CASSLGPYGYTF
cdr3_nt: TGTGCCAGCAGTTTGGGCCCCTATGGCTACACCTTC

d_call: .
v_call: TRBV7-2
j_call: TRBJ2-5
clone_size: once
cdr3_aa: CASSLARRGREETQYF
cdr3_nt: TGTGCCAGCAGCTTAGCGAGGAGGGGGCGGGAAGAGACCCAGTACTTC

d_call: .
v_call: TRBV25-1
j_call: TRBJ2-1
clone_size: .
cdr3_aa: CASSELVADYNEQFF
cdr3_nt: TGTGCCAGCAGTGAATTGGTAGCGGACTACAATGAGCAGTTCTTC

d_call: TRBD1
v_call: TRBV19
j_call: TRBJ1-1
clone_size: .
cdr3_aa: CASSISPGQAIAFF
cdr3_nt: TGTGCCAGTAGTATCTCCCCGGGACAGGCGATTGCTTTCTTT

d_call: .
v_call: TRBV4-3
j_call: TRBJ2-1
clone_size: .
cdr3_aa: CASSQDNAYYNEQFF
cdr3_nt: TGCGCCAGCAGCCAAGATAACGCCTACTACAATGAGCAGTTCTTC

d_call: .
v_call: TRBV28
j_call: TRBJ2-7
clone_size: once
cdr3_aa: CASRVGEANYEQYF
cdr3_nt: TGTGCCAGCAGGGTAGGAGAGGCAAACTACGAGCAGTACTTC

d_call: .
v_call: TRBV7-8
j_call: TRBJ1-2
clone_size: .
cdr3_aa: CASSLGARTMANYGYTF
cdr3_nt: TGTGCCAGCAGCTTAGGGGCGAGGACAATGGCTAACTATGGCTACACCTTC

d_call: .
v_call: TRBV5-1
j_call: TRBJ2-3
clone_size: .
cdr3_aa: CASSVGTFADTQYF
cdr3_nt: TGCGCCAGCAGCGTTGGGACTTTCGCAGATACGCAGTATTTT

d_call: .
v_call: TRBV5-6
j_call: TRBJ1-1
clone_size: .
cdr3_aa: CASSLWGRGTNTEAFF
cdr3_nt: TGTGCCAGCAGCTTGTGGGGAAGGGGTACGAACACTGAAGCTTTCTTT

d_call: TRBD1
v_call: TRBV10-3
j_call: TRBJ1-2
clone_size: .
cdr3_aa: CAINPDRGRGYTF
cdr3_nt: TGTGCCATCAACCCGGACAGGGGTCGGGGCTACACCTTC

d_call: TRBD1
v_call: TRBV11-3
j_call: TRBJ2-5
clone_size: .
cdr3_aa: CASSLVTGQGDF
cdr3_nt: TGTGCCAGCAGCTTAGTGACGGGACAGGGGGACTTC

d_call: TRBD1
v_call: TRBV4-3
j_call: TRBJ1-4
clone_size: .
cdr3_aa: CASSQDLRGRKTNEKLFF
cdr3_nt: TGCGCCAGCAGCCAAGATCTGAGGGGGCGAAAAACTAATGAAAAACTGTTTTTT

d_call: .
v_call: TRBV4-2
j_call: TRBJ1-6
clone_size: .
cdr3_aa: CASSPDRAQNSPLHF
cdr3_nt: TGTGCCAGCAGCCCGGACAGAGCTCAGAATTCACCCCTCCACTTT

d_call: TRBD2
v_call: TRBV29-1
j_call: TRBJ2-1
clone_size: .
cdr3_aa: CSVGPSGRGHEQFF
cdr3_nt: TGCAGCGTTGGACCTAGCGGGAGAGGACATGAGCAGTTCTTC

d_call: TRBD1
v_call: TRBV6-1
j_call: TRBJ1-1
clone_size: .
cdr3_aa: CASLTGGAKAEAFF
cdr3_nt: TGTGCCAGCTTGACAGGGGGTGCTAAGGCTGAAGCTTTCTTT

d_call: TRBD2
v_call: TRBV5-5
j_call: TRBJ2-4
clone_size: .
cdr3_aa: CASSFWTSGGLLAKNIQYF
cdr3_nt: TGTGCCAGCAGCTTCTGGACTAGCGGGGGACTACTAGCCAAAAACATTCAGTACTTC

d_call: .
v_call: TRBV6-6
j_call: TRBJ2-1
clone_size: .
cdr3_aa: CASSFQWSDEQFF
cdr3_nt: TGTGCCAGCAGTTTTCAGTGGAGCGATGAGCAGTTCTTC

d_call: TRBD2
v_call: TRBV9
j_call: TRBJ2-1
clone_size: .
cdr3_aa: CASSVAAGGTYLNEQFF
cdr3_nt: TGTGCCAGCAGCGTAGCAGCGGGAGGAACCTATTTGAATGAGCAGTTCTTC

d_call: TRBD1
v_call: TRBV29-1
j_call: TRBJ2-7
clone_size: .
cdr3_aa: CSVEEGQGWRNEQYF
cdr3_nt: TGCAGCGTTGAAGAAGGACAGGGGTGGAGGAACGAGCAGTACTTC

d_call: .
v_call: TRBV6-5
j_call: TRBJ2-1
clone_size: .
cdr3_aa: CASSYGTHNEQFF
cdr3_nt: TGTGCCAGCAGCTACGGGACACACAATGAGCAGTTCTTC

d_call: .
v_call: TRBV6-5
j_call: TRBJ2-6
clone_size: .
cdr3_aa: CASTGGANVLTF
cdr3_nt: TGTGCCAGCACGGGGGGGGCCAACGTCCTGACTTTC

d_call: TRBD1
v_call: TRBV27
j_call: TRBJ2-7
clone_size: .
cdr3_aa: CASSSTGYSYEQYF
cdr3_nt: TGTGCCAGCAGTTCGACAGGGTACTCCTACGAGCAGTACTTC

d_call: .
v_call: TRBV27
j_call: TRBJ1-6
clone_size: .
cdr3_aa: CASSPTVTYDSPLHF
cdr3_nt: TGTGCCAGCAGTCCAACAGTGACCTATGATTCACCCCTCCACTTT

d_call: .
v_call: TRBV27
j_call: TRBJ2-5
clone_size: .
cdr3_aa: CASSYTSQETQYF
cdr3_nt: TGTGCCAGCAGCTATACTTCTCAAGAGACCCAGTACTTC

d_call: TRBD1
v_call: TRBV19
j_call: TRBJ2-1
clone_size: .
cdr3_aa: CASSRRDSYNEQFF
cdr3_nt: TGTGCCAGTAGCCGACGGGACAGTTACAATGAGCAGTTCTTC

d_call: TRBD1
v_call: TRBV18
j_call: TRBJ1-4
clone_size: .
cdr3_aa: CASSLRQGVGEKLFF
cdr3_nt: TGTGCCAGCTCACTACGACAGGGTGTGGGTGAAAAACTGTTTTTT

d_call: .
v_call: TRBV30
j_call: TRBJ1-1
clone_size: few
cdr3_aa: CAWSPRTENTEAFF
cdr3_nt: TGTGCCTGGAGTCCCCGGACAGAGAACACTGAAGCTTTCTTT

d_call: .
v_call: TRBV4-3
j_call: TRBJ1-1
clone_size: .
cdr3_aa: CASSDRDTPTEAFF
cdr3_nt: TGCGCCAGCAGCGACCGGGACACCCCCACCGAAGCTTTCTTT

d_call: .
v_call: TRBV7-7
j_call: TRBJ2-5
clone_size: .
cdr3_aa: CASSLIGETQYF
cdr3_nt: TGTGCCAGCAGCCTTATCGGGGAGACCCAGTACTTC

d_call: .
v_call: TRBV7-6
j_call: TRBJ1-1
clone_size: .
cdr3_aa: CASSLARGAGGTEAFF
cdr3_nt: TGTGCCAGCAGCCTAGCGCGGGGTGCGGGGGGCACTGAAGCTTTCTTT

d_call: .
v_call: TRBV19
j_call: TRBJ2-1
clone_size: .
cdr3_aa: CASTESPGATYNEQFF
cdr3_nt: TGTGCCAGTACCGAAAGTCCCGGAGCGACCTACAATGAGCAGTTCTTC

d_call: TRBD1
v_call: TRBV7-3
j_call: TRBJ1-5
clone_size: .
cdr3_aa: CASSVRGTGHNQPQHF
cdr3_nt: TGTGCCAGCAGCGTACGGGGGACAGGGCACAATCAGCCCCAGCATTTT

d_call: .
v_call: TRBV7-2
j_call: TRBJ2-7
clone_size: .
cdr3_aa: CASSFGHSSYEQYF
cdr3_nt: TGTGCCAGCAGCTTTGGACATTCCTCCTACGAGCAGTACTTC

d_call: .
v_call: TRBV2
j_call: TRBJ1-6
clone_size: .
cdr3_aa: CASSAYLPLHF
cdr3_nt: TGTGCCAGCAGTGCTTATTTACCCCTCCACTTT

d_call: .
v_call: TRBV6-5
j_call: TRBJ1-5
clone_size: .
cdr3_aa: CASSYAVGGQPQHF
cdr3_nt: TGTGCCAGCAGTTACGCGGTGGGAGGTCAGCCCCAGCATTTT

d_call: .
v_call: TRBV28
j_call: TRBJ1-1
clone_size: .
cdr3_aa: CASSPHGMNTEAFF
cdr3_nt: TGTGCCAGCAGTCCACACGGGATGAACACTGAAGCTTTCTTT

d_call: .
v_call: TRBV6-1
j_call: TRBJ1-1
clone_size: .
cdr3_aa: CASSRQYTTEAFF
cdr3_nt: TGTGCCAGCAGTCGACAGTATACAACTGAAGCTTTCTTT

d_call: .
v_call: TRBV6-1
j_call: TRBJ2-5
clone_size: .
cdr3_aa: CASRAQETQYF
cdr3_nt: TGTGCCAGCAGGGCACAAGAGACCCAGTACTTC

d_call: TRBD2
v_call: TRBV19
j_call: TRBJ2-5
clone_size: .
cdr3_aa: CASSSTGGVFLQETQYF
cdr3_nt: TGTGCCAGTAGCAGCACGGGGGGGGTGTTCCTACAAGAGACCCAGTACTTC

d_call: .
v_call: TRBV10-3
j_call: TRBJ2-2
clone_size: .
cdr3_aa: CAISRGAEITGELFF
cdr3_nt: TGTGCCATCTCACGGGGGGCAGAAATCACCGGGGAGCTGTTTTTT

d_call: TRBD1
v_call: TRBV27
j_call: TRBJ2-7
clone_size: .
cdr3_aa: CASSLSITQGKIYEQYF
cdr3_nt: TGTGCCAGCAGTTTATCCATCACACAGGGGAAGATCTACGAGCAGTACTTC

d_call: .
v_call: TRBV19
j_call: TRBJ2-1
clone_size: .
cdr3_aa: CASSTPGSYNEQFF
cdr3_nt: TGTGCCAGTAGTACCCCCGGGAGCTACAATGAGCAGTTCTTC

d_call: TRBD1
v_call: TRBV11-1
j_call: TRBJ1-1
clone_size: once
cdr3_aa: CASSFQGQGMKAFF
cdr3_nt: TGTGCCAGCAGCTTCCAGGGACAGGGGATGAAAGCTTTCTTT

d_call: .
v_call: TRBV12-5
j_call: TRBJ1-5
clone_size: .
cdr3_aa: CASGLERQSRGQPQHF
cdr3_nt: TGTGCTAGTGGTTTGGAACGACAGTCCCGCGGTCAGCCCCAGCATTTT

d_call: TRBD1
v_call: TRBV7-2
j_call: TRBJ1-6
clone_size: .
cdr3_aa: CASSLLRDSVYNSPLHF
cdr3_nt: TGTGCCAGCAGCCTTCTACGGGACAGCGTCTATAATTCACCCCTCCACTTT

d_call: .
v_call: TRBV11-1
j_call: TRBJ2-6
clone_size: .
cdr3_aa: CASSSRLSSGANVLTF
cdr3_nt: TGTGCCAGCAGCTCACGCTTGAGCTCTGGGGCCAACGTCCTGACTTTC